This entry is about one T cell receptor beta chain. CDR1 and CDR2 (germline): SQVTM, ANQGSEA. V shed 3 bases and J shed 7 bases, with 11 bases lying between them. This CDR3 is 12 amino acids long. Authors' processing steps: Amplification of reference gene primers provided the estimated nucleated cell counts. Sequenced by immunoSEQ multiplex PCR; TCRdb stores in-frame clones only, minus some. That table furnishes V, J and clone size, whereas the DNA furnished D and trimming. In the table there are 150,000 or so clones, 75% to 90% of which are singletons. This sample was included in a study of blood T cell repertoires in COVID-19.

V is TRBV29-1 and J is TRBJ2-3, with D maybe TRBD2 (5 bases). The sequenced sample was peripheral blood. This TCR was sampled from a woman in her thirties or forties with acute or convalescent COVID-19. For the CDR3, the DNA is TGCAGCGTTGACGGGGATTTGAATACGCAGTATTTT. This codes for CSVDGDLNTQYF.